The TCR beta chain under discussion was sequenced for a study of T-cell reconstitution after alpha-beta-depleted transplantation in children. Molecular barcoding with unique molecular identifiers was used for the TCRbeta library. TCRdb itself ran the PCR reads through MiXCR, one entry per CDR3 protein. In the table there are about 610,000 distinct CDR3 sequences, 8% to 11% of which are singletons. This clonotype was seen at least ten times. CDR3 size: 15 residues. V lost 3 bases and J lost 7, with 18 bases in between. This material consisted of PBMCs from the stem cell graft donor, taken from the stem cell graft. The chain uses TRBV12-3 or TRBV12-4 and TRBJ1-2; maybe TRBD1 (6 bases). The TCR comes from a human donor who donated a stem cell graft to a child with acute myeloid leukemia. In DNA form, the CDR3 reads TGTGCCAGCAGTTTCTCACAGGGCGTCCCTGGTGGCTACACCTTC. The encoded protein is CASSFSQGVPGGYTF.